One sample yielded the 10 T cell receptor beta chains listed below, sequenced in a study of PD-1 blockade in classical Hodgkin lymphoma. All patients relapsed after autologous stem cell transplantation, and brentuximab vedotin exposure varied. Assay: immunoSEQ multiplex PCR; the TCRdb copy retains only in-frame clones and omits some. The sample lists 25,000 to 35,000 clones, roughly 70% occurring once. This sample comprised peripheral blood mononuclear cells (PBMCs), obtained before the second cycle of nivolumab. These receptors were taken from a human donor with classical Hodgkin lymphoma.

The DNA of the CDR3 is TGTGCCAGCAGTGAGGGAGCTAGCGGGGTGTTTTTTACAGATACGCAGTATTTT. It specifies CASSEGASGVFFTDTQYF. The chain uses TRBV2 and TRBJ2-3, with 9 positions matching TRBD2. The CDR3 contains 18 residues. With V trimmed by 3 bases and J by 3 bases, 13 bases remained unmatched. The germline V gene has CDR1 SNHLY and CDR2 FYNNEI.

This clone was seen a few times. The rearrangement joins TRBV7-9 to TRBJ1-3; D is undetermined. Trimming removed 7 bases from V and 3 bases from J, with 13 bases in between. Germline CDR1 and CDR2: SEHNR and FQNEAQ (reference sequence). The CDR3 sequence is 14 residues long. The CDR3 loop is CASTTPLGGNTIYF. Here the CDR3 DNA reads TGTGCCAGCACCACGCCACTAGGTGGAAACACCATATATTTT.

V gene TRBV7-9 combines with J gene TRBJ2-7; possibly TRBD1 for D (6 bases). The CDR3 spans 15 residues. The V end was cut by 4 bases, the J end by 5 bases, with 18 bases between. In germline, CDR1 is SEHNR, CDR2 FQNEAQ (reference sequence). CDR3: CASSYSGGQKDEQYF. As DNA, the CDR3 is TGTGCCAGCAGCTACAGTGGGGGCCAGAAAGACGAGCAGTACTTC.

This clone occurred a few times. The CDR3 reads CASSVGQINEQFF. CDR3 nucleotide sequence: TGTGCCAGCAGCGTAGGACAAATCAATGAGCAGTTCTTC. This chain uses TRBV9 with TRBJ2-1, with D unclear. V was shortened by 0 bases and J by 6 bases, with 7 bases between the two germline ends. Per germline, CDR1 SGDLS and CDR2 YYNGEE. This CDR3 spans 13 amino acids.

This chain uses TRBV28 with TRBJ1-3; a weak D match, TRBD1 (5 bases). This CDR3 comprises 16 residues. Trimming pared 5 bases from V and 4 bases from J, leaving 18 bases between. Looked up from germline, CDR1 is MDHEN and CDR2 is SYDVKM. CDR3 sequence reads: CASSGGGPWTGNTIYF. In DNA, the CDR3 is TGTGCCAGCAGTGGGGGGGGACCATGGACGGGAAACACCATATATTTT.

The chain has TRBV19 and TRBJ2-5; 16 nucleotides agree with TRBD2. From germline, CDR1 is LNHDA and CDR2 SQIVND (reference sequence). The CDR3 loop spans 18 amino acids. V lost 5 bases to trimming and J lost 4 bases; unmatched junction nucleotides: 10. CDR3 bases: TGTGCCAGTAGTCCATCCGGGACTAGCGGGGGGGCAGGAGAGACCCAGTACTTC. This gives the protein CASSPSGTSGGAGETQYF.

This clone came up once. The rearrangement uses TRBV7-9 and TRBJ1-1, with TRBD1 matching over 9 bases. The length of the CDR3 is 14 residues. V shed 0 bases and J 10 bases; nucleotides not matched to a gene: 6. CDR1 is SEHNR and CDR2 is FQNEAQ in the germline V gene (reference sequence). This CDR3 reads CASSLAVTGGGAFF. The CDR3 DNA sequence: TGTGCCAGCAGCTTAGCCGTGACAGGGGGTGGAGCTTTCTTT.

CDR3 sequence reads: CASSSERGYNEQFF. The CDR3 bases are TGTGCCAGCAGTTCTGAGCGGGGGTACAATGAGCAGTTCTTC. The chain links TRBV6-5 to TRBJ2-1; 8 nucleotides align to TRBD2. V lost 4 bases and J lost 4; bases outside the gene matches: 3. The CDR3 sequence is 14 residues long. In germline, CDR1 is MNHEY, CDR2 SVGAGI.

CDR3 nucleotide sequence: TGTGCCAGCAGCACACAGGGGGCGGGGGAGACCCAGTACTTC. Translation gives CASSTQGAGETQYF. The rearrangement uses TRBV5-4 and TRBJ2-5; 9 bases map to TRBD1. From germline, CDR1 is SGHNT and CDR2 YYREEE (reference sequence). V shed 4 bases, J shed 5 bases, and the junction held 6 bases outside the gene matches. The CDR3 is 14 residues long.

This clone was recorded only once. The rearrangement joins TRBV11-1 to TRBJ2-5; D is unclear. The CDR3 runs to 14 residues. Trimming took off 5 bases at V and 0 bases at J, with 10 bases between the two ends. Germline loops: CDR1 SGHAT, CDR2 FQDESV (reference sequence). CDR3 DNA: TGTGCCAGCAGCCCCCGGACGGACCAAGAGACCCAGTACTTC. It codes for CASSPRTDQETQYF.